This T cell receptor beta chain stems from a study of metastatic and nonmetastatic thyroid tumors. Study in general: Thyroid patients, malignant and benign, had repertoires compared across blood and tumor or nodule tissue. Study observations and caveats: In blood and tumor, TCR beta diversity was reportedly significantly higher in malignant thyroid tumors than in benign nodules.

As processed by the authors: The study built a papillary thyroid cancer distant-metastasis classifier from CDR3 differences across clinicopathological groups. TCRdb reanalyzed the PCR reads with MiXCR. Here the V and J calls rest on TCRdb's processing, not on the authors' analysis. Of 25,000 to 30,000 clones in the sample, approximately 15% were seen once. In this sample, this clone turned up many times. Its antigen is not identified. No treatment had been given to any patient before thyroid surgery. This CDR3 region has 16 residues. The germline gives CDR1 ENHRY, CDR2 SYGVKD. With 0 bases removed from V and 1 base from J, the gap between germline ends came to 12 bases.

The receptor was derived from a female donor with papillary thyroid cancer or a benign thyroid nodule (not recorded which). Some clones in this sample may be carry-over from other donors' samples. This chain joins TRBV10-3 and TRBJ1-1; possible D gene TRBD1, 5 bases. The sequenced sample was blood. The CDR3 here is CAISESKGGGNTEAFF. CDR3 DNA: TGTGCCATCAGTGAGTCGAAGGGTGGGGGGAACACTGAAGCTTTCTTT.